This TCR beta chain is from a study of radiation and T cells in renal cell carcinoma (dated by TCRdb to the early 2020s). General notes on the study: Samples came from a clinical trial, in which primary renal cell carcinomas received 15 Gy stereotactic body radiation therapy followed by nephrectomy 4 weeks later. TCR beta sequencing covered 53 samples in total, comprising around 25 tumors and approximately 27 peripheral blood samples. Across all 50 or so samples, several million unique CDR3 nucleotide sequences, encoding 2 million to 3 million unique CDR3 amino acid sequences, were identified.

This sample's time point label indicates: blood 2 weeks post-SBRT. The treatment or condition label here, explained by the study, means: 15 Gy SBRT to primary tumor, nephrectomy 4 weeks later. To track tumor-enriched clonotypes, serial peripheral blood was sampled from radiation-treated patients at baseline and at 2 weeks and 4 weeks after SBRT. Renal cell carcinoma with clear cell pathology was present in all patients. The QIAamp DNA Blood Mini Kit (Qiagen) was used to prepare genomic DNA for TCR sequencing. The analyses included just those samples that passed every quality control check. The CDR3 runs 14 residues from the cysteine to the phenylalanine. Just the 42-base CDR3 DNA is kept, in frame starting at base 1. Note on this clone: What this receptor recognizes is not known. No base qualities exist here, and no much larger clone lies one base off it.

The immunoSEQ kit was used, according to the manufacturer's recommendations, to generate TCR beta libraries from genomic DNA. To prepare libraries, a first multiplex PCR with proprietary primers was run, followed by a second PCR that added unique barcodes, and a bead cleanup was done after each round. Each sample batch included a kit-provided positive control reaction and a negative control reaction. The final libraries were assessed on an Agilent 4200 TapeStation D1000 ScreenTape, pooled by volume, and quantified by qPCR. An Illumina NextSeq500 fitted with a MidOutput 150-cycle cartridge performed the sequencing, running 156 Read1 cycles and 15 Index1 cycles with the kit's custom primers. The pooled library was loaded at around 1 pM, and roughly 20% PhiX control was spiked in. The study's processing was this. Vendor-processed data were analyzed in R, with a clonotype defined as all T cells sharing the same CDR3 nucleotide sequence. For clone abundance analyses, frequencies were normalized to the 10,000 most abundant clones per sample. Before analysis, public T cell clones were removed, and these numbered fewer than six per sample on average. Tumor-enriched clonotypes and baseline blood-enriched clonotypes were defined as those with an abundance difference of at least 32-fold between compartments. A beta-binomial differential abundance model was applied to find clonotypes that expanded or contracted between blood time points. Similarity between tumor and blood repertoires was quantified using the Baroni-Urbani and Buser coefficient, and groups were compared with two-tailed Wilcoxon tests in R. Here the immuneACCESS table is served through TCRdb, limited to in-frame sequences with V and J called. Missing clones are a known gap in these copies; in checked studies unresolved V genes cover under half, and the rest lacks a known reason. V, J and clone size were drawn from that table, and D and trimming were deduced from the DNA. Across this sample there are about 58,000 clones, with around 77% seen only once. Roughly 7% of the sample lies in the top ten.

General study outcomes and caveats: With a single-armed trial design, the study had no way to address how radiation dose or scheduling affects the TCR repertoire. Blood repertoire dynamics were not followed beyond 4 weeks after treatment. No pretreatment tumor biopsies were available, so the baseline intratumoral presence of clonotypes could not be determined. Top tumor clonotypes rose in blood from baseline to 2 weeks post-radiation, then contracted by 4 weeks, suggesting transient expansion of tumor-resident clones.

The chain was built from TRBV21-1 and TRBJ2-3; TRBD2, the table's D call, was not compared with the DNA. TRBV21-1 is noted as a pseudogene. The receptor was isolated from a man in his fifties or sixties with renal cell carcinoma. The material was blood, obtained from a patient whose treatment included radiotherapy and nephrectomy. The sequence in DNA is TGTGCCAGCAGCAAAGAGGGACTAGCGGGATCGCAGTATTTT. Its protein product is CASSKEGLAGSQYF.